The 9 T cell receptor beta chains below all came from one sample that was sequenced in a study of OX40 agonist ivuxolimab in advanced cancers. Profiling relied on immunoSEQ multiplex PCR, and the TCRdb table lists in-frame clones only, not all of them. Among tens of thousands of clones, roughly nine tenths were seen once, and the ten largest hold 0.85% to 1.2%. Sample: CD4+ or CD8+ T cells sorted from blood, taken in a trial of the OX40 agonist ivuxolimab. Every receptor here comes from an adult with an advanced solid tumor such as melanoma, head and neck, liver or kidney cancer.

CDR3 region: CASSEQLLNTEAFF. CDR3 nucleotides: TGTGCCAGCAGTGAACAACTCCTCAACACTGAAGCTTTCTTT. J is TRBJ1-1 and V is TRBV2, with D unclear. The V and J ends lost 2 bases and 2 bases respectively, with 9 bases between them. Germline lookup yields CDR1 SNHLY and CDR2 FYNNEI. This CDR3 has 14 amino acids.

This chain connects TRBV11-2 to TRBJ2-7; D assignment may be TRBD1 or TRBD2 (6 bases each). Germline assignment: CDR1 SGHAT and CDR2 FQNNGV. V dropped 5 bases and J dropped 1 base, with 12 bases sitting between them. This CDR3 comprises 14 residues. The CDR3 here is CASSGGLGSYEQYF. The CDR3, as DNA: TGTGCCAGCAGCGGGGGGCTAGGGTCCTACGAGCAGTACTTC.

The genes are TRBV5-1 and TRBJ2-3; D gene uncertain. This CDR3 spans 15 amino acids. V gave up 5 bases and J gave up 3 bases, with 16 bases separating them. The germline CDR1 and CDR2 sequences are SGHRS and YFSETQ. The CDR3 nucleotides are TGCGCCAGCAGGGAAGAACAGTCGAGAACAGATACGCAGTATTTT. Amino acids: CASREEQSRTDTQYF.

The chain joins TRBV4-1 to TRBJ1-1, with D tentatively TRBD1 (5 bases). The CDR3 spans 13 residues. V was cut by 0 bases and J by 6 bases, with 8 bases left in between. The germline V gene has CDR1 MGHRA and CDR2 YSYEKL. CDR3 nucleotides: TGCGCCAGCAGCCAAGAGACAGCAGCTGAAGCTTTCTTT. Translating it yields CASSQETAAEAFF.

This chain joins TRBV5-6 and TRBJ1-3; D gene unclear. V was clipped by 3 bases and J by 1 base, with 5 bases between them. Germline loops: CDR1 SGHDT, CDR2 YYEEEE. The CDR3 totals 13 residues. DNA of the CDR3: TGTGCCAGCAGCTCGAATTCTGGAAACACCATATATTTT. It yields the protein CASSSNSGNTIYF.

The CDR3 coding sequence is TGTGCCAGCAGCCCACCCAACCCGGGACAGGTATATAGCAATCAGCCCCAGCATTTT. Translation: CASSPPNPGQVYSNQPQHF. The chain has TRBV4-2 and TRBJ1-5, with 8 bases that match TRBD1. The trim removed 4 bases at V and 0 bases at J, leaving 14 bases unmatched. The CDR3 runs to 19 residues. The V gene's germline CDR1 is LGHNA and CDR2 YNFKEQ.

V usage is TRBV10-3 and J usage is TRBJ1-3, with a weak D call TRBD1 (5 bases). CDR3 length equals 14 residues. Germline CDR1 ENHRY, CDR2 SYGVKD. The V and J ends lost 6 bases and 0 bases respectively, with 9 bases between them. Here the CDR3 reads CAIRPGISGNTIYF. CDR3 DNA sequence: TGTGCCATCAGACCAGGGATCTCTGGAAACACCATATATTTT.

The rearrangement joins TRBV7-6 to TRBJ1-1, with 7 bases that match TRBD1. Germline assignment: CDR1 SGHVS and CDR2 FNYEAQ. The length of the CDR3 is 15 residues. Germline trimming cut 0 bases from V and 6 bases from J; bases unmatched to any gene: 7. The CDR3 region is CASSLAGGRSSEAFF. The CDR3 DNA reads TGTGCCAGCAGCTTAGCAGGGGGCCGGTCCTCTGAAGCTTTCTTT.

The CDR3 spells CASSRGTGGTDTQYF. As DNA, the CDR3 is TGCGCCAGCAGCCGGGGGACAGGGGGCACAGATACGCAGTATTTT. The rearrangement links TRBV5-1 to TRBJ2-3; 10 positions match TRBD1. Germline V gives CDR1 SGHRS, CDR2 YFSETQ. The CDR3 runs to 15 residues. Trimming took 4 bases from V and 1 from J; bases not matched to a gene: 3.